This T cell receptor beta chain comes out of a study of T-cell reconstitution after alpha-beta-depleted transplantation in children. Study-level findings and limits: From surviving recipient T cells and thymic progenitors came the high day-60 TCRbeta diversity observed in some patients. T cells produced anew were the main source of T-cell counts and diversity one year after transplant. There were reportedly several hundred expanded graft clones from which alpha-beta T cells came about two months after transplant.

This clonotype was seen repeatedly, ten times or more. Its specificity is unknown. This CDR3 region has 12 residues. Germline V gene data show CDR1 as SNHLY and CDR2 as FYNNEI. J lost 12 bases, V lost 8 bases, and 10 bases had no gene match. During its preparation, the TCRbeta library received unique molecular identifiers. TCRdb re-called the PCR reads with MiXCR, one entry per CDR3 protein. The sample has around 270,000 distinct CDR3 sequences; 10% are singletons. Sequenced here: PBMCs, sampled before TCRalphabeta/CD19-depleted stem cell transplant. This chain connects TRBV2 to TRBJ2-1; TRBD1 matches at 7 bases. The origin of this receptor is a boy less than two years old with acute myeloid leukemia, due to receive a stem cell transplant. This chain's CDR3 is CASQYRGNGQFF. The CDR3 region has the DNA TGTGCCAGCCAGTACAGGGGAAACGGGCAGTTCTTC.